Below, 29 T cell receptor beta chains from the same sample are listed, as sequenced in a study of T cell changes during pregnancy in multiple sclerosis (dated by TCRdb to 2018 to 2020). The library was built by means of the immunoSEQ multiplex PCR assay. TCRdb's version of the immuneACCESS table is confined to in-frame rearrangements and falls short of the full clone set. An unresolved V gene accounts for under half of the shortfall where checked; the remainder is of unknown origin. This sample comprises about 93,000 clones, roughly 92% of them detected only once. Jointly, the top ten make up about 2% of the sample. The sample consisted of peripheral blood, taken after pregnancy. The receptor source for this set is a female donor with multiple sclerosis, enrolled in a pregnancy study.

The genes are TRBV21-1 and TRBJ2-3; TRBD2, the table's D call, lacks a check against the DNA. TRBV21-1 is noted as a pseudogene. The CDR3 consists of 18 residues. CDR3 sequence reads: CASSKGDGVAGVEDTQYF. The CDR3 DNA reads TGTGCCAGCAGCAAAGGAGACGGGGTAGCGGGAGTCGAAGATACGCAGTATTTT.

The chain is built from TRBV29-1 and TRBJ1-1; 8 nucleotides agree with TRBD1. V gave up 4 bases and J gave up 0 bases; unmatched junction bases: 19. This CDR3 has 19 amino acids. Germline lookup yields CDR1 SQVTM and CDR2 ANQGSEA. The CDR3, as DNA: TGCAGCGTTGTGGTCCCGGACAGGGATTTTAGCTCCTTGAACACTGAAGCTTTCTTT. Protein product: CSVVVPDRDFSSLNTEAFF.

The chain has TRBV6-1 and TRBJ1-2; D remains unclear. Germline values: CDR1 MNHNS, CDR2 SASEGT. The CDR3 has 14 residues. V was clipped by 1 base and J by 4 bases, with 10 bases between them. CDR3: CASSEVGGGYGYTF. CDR3 nucleotide sequence: TGTGCCAGCAGTGAAGTGGGTGGCGGCTATGGCTACACCTTC.

The chain carries TRBV2 and TRBJ2-3, with 7 bases identical to TRBD2. After removal of 0 bases from V and 3 bases from J, the junction contained 6 bases not matched to a gene. The CDR3 runs to 16 residues. The germline gives CDR1 SNHLY, CDR2 FYNNEI. The CDR3, as DNA: TGTGCCAGCAGTGAAGCGCTTTGGGGGGGGACAGATACGCAGTATTTT. Translation gives CASSEALWGGTDTQYF.

This rearrangement joins TRBV7-9 to TRBJ1-1; 10 bases line up with TRBD1. Germline V gene sequence: CDR1 SEHNR, CDR2 FQNEAQ (reference sequence). This CDR3 is 18 amino acids long. The V segment lost 5 bases and the J segment 8 bases; nucleotides outside the gene matches: 20. Here the CDR3 reads CASSPSGQGIIGSIEAFF. Written as DNA, the CDR3 is TGTGCCAGCAGCCCGTCGGGACAGGGGATTATCGGATCAATCGAAGCTTTCTTT. The full variable domain, completed using reference TRBV7-9 and TRBJ1-1, is DTGVSQNPRHKITKRGQNVTFRCDPISEHNRLYWYRQTLGQGPEFLTYFQNEAQLEKSRLLSDRFSAERPKGSFSTLEIQRTEQGDSAMYLCASSPSGQGIIGSIEAFFGQGTRLTVV.

The CDR3 sequence: CASSFYPPPSGNQPQHF. CDR3 DNA: TGTGCCAGCAGCTTTTACCCTCCTCCTTCGGGAAATCAGCCCCAGCATTTT. This chain joins TRBV5-5 and TRBJ1-5; D remains unclear. This CDR3 is built from 17 residues. Trimming pared 2 bases from V and 4 bases from J, leaving 19 bases between. In germline, CDR1 is SGHKS, CDR2 YYEKEE (reference sequence).

This clone was counted only a few times. J is TRBJ1-1 and V is TRBV19; TRBD1 agrees at 8 bases. Germline values: CDR1 LNHDA, CDR2 SQIVND (reference sequence). The CDR3 totals 18 residues. The J segment lost 2 bases and the V segment lost 2 bases, leaving 13 bases of the junction unmatched. The CDR3 coding sequence is TGTGCCAGTAGTATAAGTTTTTGGTTCGGACAGGGCAACACTGAAGCTTTCTTT. It is translated as CASSISFWFGQGNTEAFF.

This sequence joins TRBV9 and TRBJ2-1, with 11 bases lining up with TRBD2. Per the germline V gene, CDR1 is SGDLS and CDR2 is YYNGEE. Trimming cost V 4 bases and J 4 bases; bases outside gene matches: 7. The CDR3 runs 16 residues. DNA of the CDR3: TGTGCCAGCAGCATCGCCGGGACTAGCGGATACAATGAGCAGTTCTTC. It yields the protein CASSIAGTSGYNEQFF.

This rearrangement joins TRBV5-1 to TRBJ2-5; 12 bases map to TRBD1. V dropped 2 bases and J dropped 4; count of bases not matched to a gene: 9. Germline V gene data show CDR1 as SGHRS and CDR2 as YFSETQ. The CDR3 contains 17 residues. The CDR3 region has the DNA TGCGCCAGCAGCTTAATTTTTGGGACAGGGGGCGGAGAGACCCAGTACTTC. Translating it yields CASSLIFGTGGGETQYF.

This clone is judged medium-sized. The chain links TRBV2 to TRBJ1-1; possible D gene TRBD1, 6 bases. The length of the CDR3 is 11 residues. Per the germline V gene, CDR1 is SNHLY and CDR2 is FYNNEI. The V end lost 6 bases, the J end lost 6 bases, and 8 bases lay between the germline ends. The CDR3 is CASSWGPEAFF. The CDR3 bases are TGTGCCAGCAGCTGGGGGCCTGAAGCTTTCTTT. The full variable domain, its missing parts supplied by reference TRBV2 and TRBJ1-1, is EPEVTQTPSHQVTQMGQEVILRCVPISNHLYFYWYRQILGQKVEFLVSFYNNEISEKSEIFDDQFSVERPDGSNFTLKIRSTKLEDSAMYFCASSWGPEAFFGQGTRLTVV.

The rearrangement uses TRBV5-6 and TRBJ1-1, with TRBD1 as a possible D gene (5 bases). CDR3 length: 12 residues. V lost 0 bases and J lost 7, with 7 bases in between. The germline CDR1 and CDR2 sequences are SGHDT and YYEEEE. The CDR3 loop is CASSLVGLEAFF. CDR3 in DNA: TGTGCCAGCAGCTTGGTGGGGCTTGAAGCTTTCTTT.

The chain has TRBV6-6 and TRBJ1-1, with D possibly TRBD1 on 6 matching bases. CDR1 MNHNY and CDR2 SVGAGI come from the germline V gene (reference sequence). The CDR3 covers 15 residues. V lost 6 bases, J lost 11 bases, and 25 bases lay in between. The DNA of the CDR3 is TGTGCCAGCAGCGAATTATCGCAGGGACACCTTGGGGCTTTCTTT. This encodes CASSELSQGHLGAFF.

The chain recombines TRBV7-8 with TRBJ1-5, with 10 positions matching TRBD1. Looked up from germline, CDR1 is SGHVS and CDR2 is FQNEAQ. The V gene end was trimmed by 3 bases and the J gene end by 5 bases; junction bases not matched to a gene: 4. The CDR3 loop spans 15 amino acids. CDR3 sequence reads: CASSFDRGPYQPQHF. In DNA, the CDR3 is TGTGCCAGCAGCTTTGACAGGGGGCCCTATCAGCCCCAGCATTTT.

The chain couples TRBV6-1 to TRBJ1-1; tentative D call: TRBD1 (6 bases). The CDR3 loop spans 15 amino acids. CDR1 is MNHNS and CDR2 is SASEGT in the germline V gene. The germline V and J ends were trimmed by 4 bases and 1 base, with 13 bases remaining between them. The CDR3 spells CASSVDSPGNTEAFF. For the CDR3, the DNA is TGTGCCAGCAGTGTGGACAGCCCAGGGAACACTGAAGCTTTCTTT.

In its sample, this clone was seen once. The CDR3 nucleotides read TGCGCCAGCAGCGGGGGGGCAGGGGGCCTCAATGAAAAACTGTTTTTT. This sequence encodes CASSGGAGGLNEKLFF. The chain couples TRBV5-1 to TRBJ1-4, with TRBD1 matching over 8 bases. The V segment lost 4 bases and the J segment 5 bases; nucleotides outside the gene matches: 10. CDR1 and CDR2 (germline): SGHRS, YFSETQ. The CDR3 extends over 16 amino acids.

This clone was detected a few times. CDR3 amino acids: CASSIEVGRTEAFF. CDR3 DNA: TGTGCCAGTAGTATAGAGGTTGGCCGCACTGAAGCTTTCTTT. V usage is TRBV19 and J usage is TRBJ1-1; D is undetermined. This CDR3 has 14 amino acids. V was cut by 0 bases and J by 4 bases, with 9 bases left in between. Germline CDR1 is LNHDA and CDR2 is SQIVND (reference sequence). Using reference TRBV19 and TRBJ1-1 for the parts outside the CDR3, the full variable domain is DGGITQSPKYLFRKEGQNVTLSCEQNLNHDAMYWYRQDPGQGLRLIYYSQIVNDFQKGDIAEGYSVSREKKESFPLTVTSAQKNPTAFYLCASSIEVGRTEAFFGQGTRLTVV.

The chain uses TRBV4-1 and TRBJ2-5, with 9 bases lining up with TRBD1. Trimming at V came to 1 base and at J to 4 bases, leaving 7 bases not matched to a gene. CDR1 is MGHRA, CDR2 YSYEKL, per germline. The CDR3 runs to 16 residues. CDR3 nucleotide sequence: TGCGCCAGCAGCCAAGGGGACAGGGCAACTGGAGAGACCCAGTACTTC. This sequence encodes CASSQGDRATGETQYF.

V and J are TRBV20-1 and TRBJ1-2, with D perhaps TRBD1 (6 bases). The V end was cut by 7 bases, the J end by 7 bases, with 13 bases between. The CDR3 sequence is 11 residues long. Germline assignment: CDR1 DFQATT and CDR2 SNEGSKA (reference sequence). The CDR3 region is CSVGGLSGYTF. CDR3 DNA sequence: TGCAGTGTTGGGGGCCTGTCTGGCTACACCTTC.

V gene TRBV27 combines with J gene TRBJ2-3, with 9 bases that match TRBD1. J lost 2 bases, V lost 6 bases, and 3 bases had no gene match. This CDR3 contains 14 residues. Germline V gene data show CDR1 as MNHEY and CDR2 as SMNVEV (reference sequence). The chain's CDR3 is CASRRDRATDTQYF. The CDR3 nucleotides read TGTGCCAGCAGGAGGGACAGGGCCACAGATACGCAGTATTTT.

The rearrangement joins TRBV5-8 to TRBJ2-3; perhaps TRBD1 as D (6 bases). CDR3 length: 15 residues. V lost 0 bases and J lost 0, with 8 bases in between. Per the germline V gene, CDR1 is SGHTS and CDR2 is YDEGEE. CDR3 nucleotide sequence: TGTGCCAGCAGCTTGGGGACAGCTAGCACAGATACGCAGTATTTT. Its protein is CASSLGTASTDTQYF. Looking up the rest from reference TRBV5-8 and TRBJ2-3 gives the full variable domain: EAGVTQSPTHLIKTRGQQATLRCSPISGHTSVYWYQQALGLGLQFLLWYDEGEERNRGNFPPRFSGRQFPNYSSELNVNALELEDSALYLCASSLGTASTDTQYFGPGTRLTVL.

The CDR3 DNA reads TGTGCCAGCGGATGGACTAGCGGCAATGAGCAGTTCTTC. This encodes CASGWTSGNEQFF. The chain links TRBV7-3 to TRBJ2-1; 10 positions agree with TRBD2. Unmatched junction bases numbered 4, after V lost 8 bases and J lost 6 bases. Germline CDR1 SGHTA, CDR2 FQGTGA. The CDR3 is 13 amino acids.

On this clone: Other nucleotide sequences in the sample specify the same CDR3. The V call is TRBV4-3, the J call TRBJ1-5; D is possibly TRBD1 (5 bases). From germline, CDR1 is LGHNA and CDR2 YSLEER. The V end lost 0 bases, the J end lost 7 bases, and 7 bases lay between the germline ends. The CDR3 runs to 13 residues. The chain's CDR3 is CASSQDRGQPQHF. The CDR3 nucleotides read TGCGCCAGCAGCCAAGATCGGGGGCAGCCCCAGCATTTT.

The rearrangement links TRBV12-5 to TRBJ2-2, with 10 positions matching TRBD2. After removal of 7 bases from V and 6 bases from J, the junction contained 8 bases not matched to a gene. CDR3 length: 15 residues. The germline V gene has CDR1 LGHNT and CDR2 FRNRAP. This chain's CDR3 is CASAGLAAGAGELFF. CDR3 in DNA: TGTGCTAGTGCCGGACTAGCGGCTGGCGCCGGGGAGCTGTTTTTT.

The V and J genes are TRBV18 and TRBJ1-5, with 11 bases identical to TRBD1. This CDR3 has 15 residues. V was pared by 3 bases and J by 5 bases, with 3 bases of the junction left unmatched. Germline loops: CDR1 KGHSH, CDR2 LQKENI. DNA of the CDR3: TGTGCCAGCTCACCCGGACAGGGGGCCCATCAGCCCCAGCATTTT. Translated, it gives CASSPGQGAHQPQHF.

This rearrangement joins TRBV29-1 to TRBJ2-7, with TRBD2 identical over 8 bases. With V trimmed by 0 bases and J by 3 bases, 4 bases remained unmatched. The CDR3 length is 14 residues. The germline gives CDR1 SQVTM, CDR2 ANQGSEA. CDR3 sequence: CSVEDQAGGYEQYF. In DNA form, the CDR3 reads TGCAGCGTTGAAGATCAGGCGGGGGGCTACGAGCAGTACTTC.

The V gene is TRBV4-3, the J gene TRBJ2-5, with 15 bases that match TRBD2. Germline lookup yields CDR1 LGHNA and CDR2 YSLEER. The CDR3 is made up of 17 amino acids. V lost 0 bases, J lost 5 bases, and 4 bases stayed unmatched. The CDR3 protein is CASSQDGTSGGLETQYF. CDR3 DNA sequence: TGCGCCAGCAGCCAAGACGGGACTAGCGGGGGGCTGGAGACCCAGTACTTC.

The chain combines TRBV5-1 with TRBJ1-6; 7 bases match TRBD1. V lost 4 bases, J lost 8 bases, and 6 bases stayed unmatched. Germline-derived CDR1 and CDR2 are SGHRS and YFSETQ. The CDR3 loop spans 14 amino acids. The CDR3 loop reads CASSADREDSPLHF. In DNA form, the CDR3 reads TGCGCCAGCAGCGCCGACAGGGAGGATTCACCCCTCCACTTT.

CDR3 nucleotides: TGTGCCAGCAGCTCGCGGGAGACCCAGTACTTC. Amino acid sequence: CASSSRETQYF. This rearrangement joins TRBV5-5 to TRBJ2-5; D gene unclear. The CDR3 sequence is 11 residues long. With 3 bases removed from V and 5 bases from J, the gap between germline ends came to 5 bases. Per germline, CDR1 SGHKS and CDR2 YYEKEE (reference sequence).

The V and J genes are TRBV15 and TRBJ1-3; no firm D call. V lost 5 bases and J 3 bases, leaving 23 bases between the germline ends. Per germline, CDR1 LNHNV and CDR2 YYDKDF (reference sequence). The CDR3 spans 18 residues. CDR3 residues: CATSRRRTSGEGGNTIYF. The DNA of the CDR3 is TGTGCCACCAGCCGGCGGAGGACTAGCGGCGAGGGTGGAAACACCATATATTTT. Drawing the rest from reference TRBV15 and TRBJ1-3, the complete variable domain is DAMVIQNPRYQVTQFGKPVTLSCSQTLNHNVMYWYQQKSSQAPKLLFHYYDKDFNNEADTPDNFQSRRPNTSFCFLDIRSPGLGDTAMYLCATSRRRTSGEGGNTIYFGEGSWLTVV.